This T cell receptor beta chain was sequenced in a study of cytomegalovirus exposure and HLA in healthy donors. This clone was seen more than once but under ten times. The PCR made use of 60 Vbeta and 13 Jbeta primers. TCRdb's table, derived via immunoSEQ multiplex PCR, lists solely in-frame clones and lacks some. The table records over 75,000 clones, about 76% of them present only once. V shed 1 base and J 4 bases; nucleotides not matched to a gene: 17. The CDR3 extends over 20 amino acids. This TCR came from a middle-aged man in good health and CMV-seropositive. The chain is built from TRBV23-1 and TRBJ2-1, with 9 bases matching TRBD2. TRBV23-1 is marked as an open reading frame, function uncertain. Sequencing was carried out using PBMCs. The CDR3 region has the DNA TGCGCCAGCAGTCAATGTAGGCGGGGCTTAGCGGGAGAAGGGTACAATGAGCAGTTCTTC. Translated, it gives CASSQCRRGLAGEGYNEQFF.